A single sample is the source of the 11 T cell receptor beta chains below, sequenced in a study of monozygotic twins with inflammatory bowel disease (dated by TCRdb to the late 2010s). The library was obtained by 5' RACE. These reads were obtained on an Illumina HiSeq 2500. TCRdb reprocessed the reads into one record per CDR3 protein sequence, lacking DNA. This sample's records show about 420,000 distinct CDR3 sequences. Around 2.4% of the sample belongs to the ten largest clones. Sequenced input: blood. These receptors originate from a human donor with ulcerative colitis or Crohn's disease, or a healthy co-twin of an affected twin (not recorded which).

The V and J genes are TRBV4-1 and TRBJ1-5; TCRdb's assignment of TRBD1 cannot be checked, as there is no DNA. Germline-derived CDR1 and CDR2 are MGHRA and YSYEKL. This CDR3 region has 15 residues. CDR3: CASSQRGDVAQPQHF.

The chain joins TRBV7-2 to TRBJ2-3. Per germline, CDR1 SGHTA and CDR2 FQGNSA. This CDR3 has 15 amino acids. The CDR3 is CASSLTRMRTDTQYF.

The chain employs TRBV5-1 and TRBJ1-5; there is no DNA to check the TCRdb D call of TRBD1. CDR1 and CDR2 from the germline V gene are SGHRS and YFSETQ. The CDR3 spans 16 residues. The CDR3 is CASSQLPGQGNQPQHF.

The chain links TRBV7-2 to TRBJ1-3; the TCRdb D gene call, TRBD1, has no DNA to confirm it. Germline values: CDR1 SGHTA, CDR2 FQGNSA. The CDR3 consists of 17 residues. The CDR3 spells CASSLGSGGMAGNTIYF. The whole variable domain, filled in from reference TRBV7-2 and TRBJ1-3, reads GAGVSQSPSNKVTEKGKDVELRCDPISGHTALYWYRQSLGQGLEFLIYFQGNSAPDKSGLPSDRFSAERTGGSVSTLTIQRTQQEDSAVYLCASSLGSGGMAGNTIYFGEGSWLTVV.

Here the CDR3 reads CASIGLAGFYEQYF. The chain is built from TRBV2 and TRBJ2-7; the D call from TCRdb, TRBD2, cannot be confirmed without DNA. The CDR3 totals 14 residues. Germline values: CDR1 SNHLY, CDR2 FYNNEI.

The rearrangement uses TRBV2 and TRBJ1-4. This CDR3 comprises 12 residues. In germline, CDR1 is SNHLY, CDR2 FYNNEI. CDR3 sequence: CASNPEGGELFF.

The gene calls are TRBV5-1 and TRBJ1-1. The CDR3 contains 13 residues. Germline V gives CDR1 SGHRS, CDR2 YFSETQ. CDR3 sequence reads: CASSLEVRTEAFF.

The chain joins TRBV30 to TRBJ2-1; TCRdb names TRBD1, which stays unverified in the absence of DNA. Germline V gene lookup returns CDR1 GTSNPN and CDR2 SVGIG (reference sequence). The CDR3 spans 16 residues. The CDR3 sequence: CAWSVPGQGTYNEQFF.

The V call is TRBV5-4, the J call TRBJ2-7; TCRdb's D call of TRBD1 is untestable without DNA. CDR1 is SGHNT, CDR2 YYREEE, per germline (reference sequence). This CDR3 contains 14 residues. CDR3 residues: CASSLGVPAGEQYF.

The chain uses TRBV2 and TRBJ1-4; the TCRdb call, TRBD1, lacks DNA for checking. CDR1 and CDR2 (germline): SNHLY, FYNNEI. The CDR3 consists of 15 residues. Here the CDR3 reads CASSEDGTGIGKLFF. Supplemented by reference TRBV2 and TRBJ1-4, the full variable domain reads EPEVTQTPSHQVTQMGQEVILRCVPISNHLYFYWYRQILGQKVEFLVSFYNNEISEKSEIFDDQFSVERPDGSNFTLKIRSTKLEDSAMYFCASSEDGTGIGKLFFGSGTQLSVL.

The CDR3 here is CASRSQGGNQPQHF. The chain has TRBV6-1 and TRBJ1-5; no DNA is available, so the TRBD1 call from TCRdb remains unchecked. This CDR3 region has 14 residues. Germline CDR1 MNHNS, CDR2 SASEGT.